This T cell receptor (beta chain) was observed in a study of T cell responses to AZD1222 COVID-19 vaccine. Study results and limitations: None of the repertoires were sampled until the peak T cell response had passed.

This CDR3 has 13 residues. Germline values: CDR1 SGHTA, CDR2 FQGNSA. Trimming removed 1 base at V and 8 bases at J, with 11 bases between. Profiling relied on immunoSEQ multiplex PCR, and the TCRdb table lists in-frame clones only, not all of them. The repertoire includes 150,000 to 200,000 clones, 94% of them detected once, and about 0.64% sits in the top ten. Remarks on this clone: Antigen: not known.

The chain carries TRBV7-2 and TRBJ1-2; D unclear. This TCR was sampled from an adult in good health. The starting material was peripheral blood, obtained on day 0 of AZD1222 vaccination. The CDR3 DNA follows: TGTGCCAGCAGCTTAGGGCCAATAAACGGCTACACCTTC. Translation gives CASSLGPINGYTF.